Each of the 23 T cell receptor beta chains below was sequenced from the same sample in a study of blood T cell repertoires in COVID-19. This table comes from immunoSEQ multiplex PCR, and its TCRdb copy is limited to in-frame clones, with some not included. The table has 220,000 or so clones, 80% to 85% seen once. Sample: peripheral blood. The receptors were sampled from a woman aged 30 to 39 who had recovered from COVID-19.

CDR3: CASSEGPRAGTSGIPSSYNEQFF. The CDR3 bases are TGTGCCAGCAGTGAGGGGCCGCGGGCCGGGACTAGCGGGATTCCGAGCTCCTACAATGAGCAGTTCTTC. The chain carries TRBV2 and TRBJ2-1, with 13 bases that match TRBD2. Trimming removed 3 bases from V and 0 bases from J; junction bases left unmatched: 20. This CDR3 region has 23 residues. Germline values: CDR1 SNHLY, CDR2 FYNNEI.

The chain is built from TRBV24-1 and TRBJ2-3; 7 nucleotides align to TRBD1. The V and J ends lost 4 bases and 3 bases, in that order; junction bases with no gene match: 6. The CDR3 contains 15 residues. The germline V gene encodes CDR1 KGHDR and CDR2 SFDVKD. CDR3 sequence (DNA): TGTGCCACCAGTGACTCCCCGGACAGGACAGATACGCAGTATTTT. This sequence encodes CATSDSPDRTDTQYF.

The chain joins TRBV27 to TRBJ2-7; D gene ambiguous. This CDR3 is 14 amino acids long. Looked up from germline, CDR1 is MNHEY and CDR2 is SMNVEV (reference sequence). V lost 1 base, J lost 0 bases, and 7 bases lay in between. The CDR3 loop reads CASSLFPSSYEQYF. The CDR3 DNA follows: TGTGCCAGCAGTTTATTCCCTAGCTCCTACGAGCAGTACTTC.

CDR3 sequence: CASSEASLAAVLYNEQFF. Written as DNA, the CDR3 is TGTGCCAGCAGTGAAGCGTCACTAGCGGCAGTCTTGTACAATGAGCAGTTCTTC. This sequence joins TRBV6-1 and TRBJ2-1, with 8 bases fitting TRBD2. The V and J ends lost 0 bases and 4 bases, in that order; junction bases with no gene match: 11. Germline lookup yields CDR1 MNHNS and CDR2 SASEGT. CDR3 size: 18 residues.

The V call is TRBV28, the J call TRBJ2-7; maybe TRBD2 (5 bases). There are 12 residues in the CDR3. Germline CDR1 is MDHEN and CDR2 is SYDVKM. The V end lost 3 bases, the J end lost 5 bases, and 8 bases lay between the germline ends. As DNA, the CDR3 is TGTGCCAGCAGTTTCGGGGATGACGAGCAGTACTTC. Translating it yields CASSFGDDEQYF. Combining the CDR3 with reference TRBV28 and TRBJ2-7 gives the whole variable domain DVKVTQSSRYLVKRTGEKVFLECVQDMDHENMFWYRQDPGLGLRLIYFSYDVKMKEKGDIPEGYSVSREKKERFSLILESASTNQTSMYLCASSFGDDEQYFGPGTRLTVT.

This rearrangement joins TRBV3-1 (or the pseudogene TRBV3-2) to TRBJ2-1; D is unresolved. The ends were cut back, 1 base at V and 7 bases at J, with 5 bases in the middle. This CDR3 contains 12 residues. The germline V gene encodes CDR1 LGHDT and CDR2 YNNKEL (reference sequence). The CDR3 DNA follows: TGTGCCAGCAGCCAAGGTCTTAATGAGCAGTTCTTC. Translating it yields CASSQGLNEQFF.

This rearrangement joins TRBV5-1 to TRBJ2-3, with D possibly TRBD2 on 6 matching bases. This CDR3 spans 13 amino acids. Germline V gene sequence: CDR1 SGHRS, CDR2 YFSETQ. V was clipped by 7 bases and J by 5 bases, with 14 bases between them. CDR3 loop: CASRDSQGDTQYF. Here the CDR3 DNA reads TGCGCCAGCCGGGACTCCCAGGGAGATACGCAGTATTTT.

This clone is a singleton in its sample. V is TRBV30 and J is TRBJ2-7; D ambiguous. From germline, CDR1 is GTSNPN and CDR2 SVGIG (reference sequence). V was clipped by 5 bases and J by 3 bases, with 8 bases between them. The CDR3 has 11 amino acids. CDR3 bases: TGTGCCTGGGACTCCGACTACGAGCAGTACTTC. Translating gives CAWDSDYEQYF.

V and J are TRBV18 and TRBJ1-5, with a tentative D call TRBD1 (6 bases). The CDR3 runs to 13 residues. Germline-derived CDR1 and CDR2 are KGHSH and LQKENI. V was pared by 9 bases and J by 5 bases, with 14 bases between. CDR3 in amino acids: CASRQGLDQPQHF. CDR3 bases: TGTGCCAGTCGGCAGGGGCTCGATCAGCCCCAGCATTTT.

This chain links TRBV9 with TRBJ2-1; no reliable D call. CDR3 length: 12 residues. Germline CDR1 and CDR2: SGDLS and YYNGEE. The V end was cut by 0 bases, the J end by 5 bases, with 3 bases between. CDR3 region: CASSVGDNEQFF. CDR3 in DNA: TGTGCCAGCAGCGTAGGAGACAATGAGCAGTTCTTC.

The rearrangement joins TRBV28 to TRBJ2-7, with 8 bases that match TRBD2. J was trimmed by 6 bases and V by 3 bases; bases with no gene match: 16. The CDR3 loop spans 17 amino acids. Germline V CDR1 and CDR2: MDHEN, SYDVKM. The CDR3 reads CASSLVSPRTTSVEQYF. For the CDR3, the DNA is TGTGCCAGCAGTTTGGTTTCTCCCAGGACGACTAGCGTCGAGCAGTACTTC.

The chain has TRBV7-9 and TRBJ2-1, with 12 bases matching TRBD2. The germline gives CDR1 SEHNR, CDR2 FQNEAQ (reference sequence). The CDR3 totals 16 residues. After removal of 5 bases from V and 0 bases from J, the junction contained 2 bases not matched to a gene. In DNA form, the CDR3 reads TGTGCCAGCAGCCCGACTAGCGGGAGCTCCTACAATGAGCAGTTCTTC. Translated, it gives CASSPTSGSSYNEQFF.

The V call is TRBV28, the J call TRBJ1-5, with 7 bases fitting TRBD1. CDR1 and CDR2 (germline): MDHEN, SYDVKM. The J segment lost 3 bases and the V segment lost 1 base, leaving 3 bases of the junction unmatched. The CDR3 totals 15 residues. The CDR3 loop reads CASSLFDRANQPQHF. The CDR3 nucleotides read TGTGCCAGCAGTTTATTCGACAGGGCCAATCAGCCCCAGCATTTT. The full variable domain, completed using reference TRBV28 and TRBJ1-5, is DVKVTQSSRYLVKRTGEKVFLECVQDMDHENMFWYRQDPGLGLRLIYFSYDVKMKEKGDIPEGYSVSREKKERFSLILESASTNQTSMYLCASSLFDRANQPQHFGDGTRLSIL.

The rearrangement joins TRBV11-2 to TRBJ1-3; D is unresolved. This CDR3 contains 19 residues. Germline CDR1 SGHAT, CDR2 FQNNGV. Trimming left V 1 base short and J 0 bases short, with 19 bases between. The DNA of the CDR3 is TGTGCCAGCAGCTTAGGAGGGCAACCCGACTTTTACTCTGGAAACACCATATATTTT. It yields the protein CASSLGGQPDFYSGNTIYF.

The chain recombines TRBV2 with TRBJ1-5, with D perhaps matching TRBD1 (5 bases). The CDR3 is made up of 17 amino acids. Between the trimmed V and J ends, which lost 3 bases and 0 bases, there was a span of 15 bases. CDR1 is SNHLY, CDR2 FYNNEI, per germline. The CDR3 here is CASSDLPGRDSNQPQHF. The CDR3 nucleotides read TGTGCCAGCAGTGACCTCCCAGGGCGCGATAGCAATCAGCCCCAGCATTTT.

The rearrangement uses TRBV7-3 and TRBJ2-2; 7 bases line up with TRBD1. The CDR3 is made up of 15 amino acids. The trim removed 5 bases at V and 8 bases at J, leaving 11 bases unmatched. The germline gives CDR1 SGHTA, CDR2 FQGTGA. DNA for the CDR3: TGTGCCAGCAGCCCAGACAGGGACGGGCAAGGGGAGCTGTTTTTT. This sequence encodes CASSPDRDGQGELFF.

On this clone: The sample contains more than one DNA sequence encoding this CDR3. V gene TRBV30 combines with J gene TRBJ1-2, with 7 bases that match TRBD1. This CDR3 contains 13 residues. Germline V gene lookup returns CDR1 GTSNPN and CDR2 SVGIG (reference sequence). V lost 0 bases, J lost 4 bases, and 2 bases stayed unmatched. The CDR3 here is CAWSVRQGYGYTF. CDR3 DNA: TGTGCCTGGAGTGTTAGACAGGGCTATGGCTACACCTTC.

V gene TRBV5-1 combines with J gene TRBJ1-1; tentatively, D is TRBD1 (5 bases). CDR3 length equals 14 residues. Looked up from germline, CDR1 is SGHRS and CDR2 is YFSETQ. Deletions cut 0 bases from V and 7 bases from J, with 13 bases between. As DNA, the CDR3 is TGCGCCAGCAGCTTGGTGAGAGGAGGGGATGAAGCTTTCTTT. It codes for CASSLVRGGDEAFF.

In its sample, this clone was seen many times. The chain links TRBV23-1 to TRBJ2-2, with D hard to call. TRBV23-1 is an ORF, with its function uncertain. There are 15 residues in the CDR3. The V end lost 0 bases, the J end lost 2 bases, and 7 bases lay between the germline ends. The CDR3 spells CASSQSRQNTGELFF. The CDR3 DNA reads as TGCGCCAGCAGTCAATCGAGGCAAAACACCGGGGAGCTGTTTTTT.

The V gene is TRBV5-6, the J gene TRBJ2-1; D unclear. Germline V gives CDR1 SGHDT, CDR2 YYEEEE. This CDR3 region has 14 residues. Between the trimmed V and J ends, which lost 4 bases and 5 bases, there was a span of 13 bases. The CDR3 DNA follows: TGTGCCAGCAGCCGAGGATACACTGACAATGAGCAGTTCTTC. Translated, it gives CASSRGYTDNEQFF.

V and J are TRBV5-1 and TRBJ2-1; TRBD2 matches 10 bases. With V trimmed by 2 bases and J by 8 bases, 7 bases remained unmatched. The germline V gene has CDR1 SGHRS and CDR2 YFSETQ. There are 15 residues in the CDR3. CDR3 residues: CASSFRAGGQDEQFF. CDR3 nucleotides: TGCGCCAGCAGCTTTCGAGCGGGAGGGCAGGATGAGCAGTTCTTC.

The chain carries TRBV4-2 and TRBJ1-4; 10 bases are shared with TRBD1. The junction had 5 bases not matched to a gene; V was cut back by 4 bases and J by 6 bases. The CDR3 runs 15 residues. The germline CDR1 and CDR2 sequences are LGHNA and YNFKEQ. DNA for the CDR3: TGTGCCAGCAGCCGAACCGGGACAGGGGATGAAAAACTGTTTTTT. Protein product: CASSRTGTGDEKLFF.

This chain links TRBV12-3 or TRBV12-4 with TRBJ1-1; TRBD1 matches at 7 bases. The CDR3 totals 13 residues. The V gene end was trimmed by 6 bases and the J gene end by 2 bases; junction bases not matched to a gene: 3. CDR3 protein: CASRTGLNTEAFF. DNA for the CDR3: TGTGCCAGCAGGACAGGGCTCAACACTGAAGCTTTCTTT.